Below, 4 T cell receptor beta chains from the same sample are listed, as sequenced in a study of T cell responses to AZD1222 COVID-19 vaccine. TCRdb's copy holds only in-frame clones and misses some; the assay was immunoSEQ multiplex PCR. Of about 96,000 clones listed, roughly 90% are singletons. The material sequenced was peripheral blood, taken on day 0 of AZD1222 vaccination. Receptors were obtained from an adult in good health.

This chain links TRBV30 with TRBJ2-3; perhaps TRBD1 as D (5 bases). V was shortened by 7 bases and J by 0 bases, with 14 bases between the two germline ends. CDR3 length equals 14 residues. Looked up from germline, CDR1 is GTSNPN and CDR2 is SVGIG (reference sequence). CDR3 sequence reads: CASPLTASTDTQYF. CDR3 DNA sequence: TGTGCCTCTCCACTGACAGCTAGCACAGATACGCAGTATTTT.

The chain recombines TRBV23-1 with TRBJ2-7, with TRBD1 matching over 9 bases. TRBV23-1 has ORF status, its function being uncertain. This CDR3 region has 14 residues. Losses at the gene ends were 2 bases for V and 5 bases for J; bases not matched to a gene: 4. The DNA of the CDR3 is TGCGCCAGCAGTCAACGAGGGACAGGGAACGAGCAGTACTTC. It codes for CASSQRGTGNEQYF.

This sequence joins TRBV3-1 (or the pseudogene TRBV3-2) and TRBJ2-2; no clear D gene. With 2 bases removed from V and 5 bases from J, the gap between germline ends came to 12 bases. Germline values: CDR1 LGHDT, CDR2 YNNKEL (reference sequence). CDR3 length equals 15 residues. DNA of the CDR3: TGTGCCAGCAGCCAACTCGTCTCCGGTACCGGGGAGCTGTTTTTT. Translating it yields CASSQLVSGTGELFF.

This clone was counted a single time. Other nucleotide sequences from this sample produce the same CDR3. The rearrangement links TRBV28 to TRBJ1-6; D is ambiguous. The CDR3 extends over 11 amino acids. Trimming cost V 3 bases and J 10 bases, with 4 bases left between them. Germline V CDR1 and CDR2: MDHEN, SYDVKM. CDR3 coding DNA: TGTGCCAGCAGTTTGGGGTCACCCCTCCACTTT. Translated, it gives CASSLGSPLHF.